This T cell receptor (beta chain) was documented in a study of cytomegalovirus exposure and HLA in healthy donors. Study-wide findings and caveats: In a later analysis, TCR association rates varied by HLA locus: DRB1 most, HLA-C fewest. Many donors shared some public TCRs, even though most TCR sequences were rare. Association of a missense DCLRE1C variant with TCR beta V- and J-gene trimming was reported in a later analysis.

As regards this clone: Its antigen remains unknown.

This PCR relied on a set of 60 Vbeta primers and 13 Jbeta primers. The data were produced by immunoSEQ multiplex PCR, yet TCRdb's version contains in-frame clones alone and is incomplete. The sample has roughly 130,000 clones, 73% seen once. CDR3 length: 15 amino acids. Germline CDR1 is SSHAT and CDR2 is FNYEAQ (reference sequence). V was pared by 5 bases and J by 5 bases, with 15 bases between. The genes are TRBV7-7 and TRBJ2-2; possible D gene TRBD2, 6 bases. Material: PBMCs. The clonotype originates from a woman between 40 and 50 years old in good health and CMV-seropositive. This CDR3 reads CASSLGIRGTGELFF. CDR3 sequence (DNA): TGTGCCAGCAGCCTTGGGATTCGGGGGACCGGGGAGCTGTTTTTT.